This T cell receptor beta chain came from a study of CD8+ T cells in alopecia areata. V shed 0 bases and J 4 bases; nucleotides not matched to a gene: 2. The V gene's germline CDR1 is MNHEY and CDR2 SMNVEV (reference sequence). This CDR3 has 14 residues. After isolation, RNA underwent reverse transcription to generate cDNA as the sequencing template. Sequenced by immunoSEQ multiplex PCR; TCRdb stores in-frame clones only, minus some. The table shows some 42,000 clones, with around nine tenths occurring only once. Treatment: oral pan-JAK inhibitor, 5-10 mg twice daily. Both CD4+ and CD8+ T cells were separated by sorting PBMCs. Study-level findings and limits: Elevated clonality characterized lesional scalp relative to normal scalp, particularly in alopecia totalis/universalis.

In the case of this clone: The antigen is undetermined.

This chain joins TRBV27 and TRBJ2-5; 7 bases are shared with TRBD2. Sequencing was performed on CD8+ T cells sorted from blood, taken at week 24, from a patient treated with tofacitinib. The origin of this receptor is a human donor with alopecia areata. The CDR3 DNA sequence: TGTGCCAGCAGTTTATCGGGACTACCAGAGACCCAGTACTTC. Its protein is CASSLSGLPETQYF.